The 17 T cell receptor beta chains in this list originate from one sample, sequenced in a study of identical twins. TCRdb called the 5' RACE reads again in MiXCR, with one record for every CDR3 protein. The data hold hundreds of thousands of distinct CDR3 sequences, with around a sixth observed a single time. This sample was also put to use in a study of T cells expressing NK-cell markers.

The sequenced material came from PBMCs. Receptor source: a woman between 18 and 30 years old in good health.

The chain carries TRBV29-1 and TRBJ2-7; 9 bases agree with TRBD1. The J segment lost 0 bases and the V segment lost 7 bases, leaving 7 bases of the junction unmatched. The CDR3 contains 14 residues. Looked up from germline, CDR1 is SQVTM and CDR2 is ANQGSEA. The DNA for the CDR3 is TGCAGCGCCCGGGACAGGGTGAGCTCCTACGAGCAGTACTTC. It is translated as CSARDRVSSYEQYF.

The CDR3 region is CSVGMMESGNTIYF. The CDR3 DNA follows: TGCAGCGTTGGAATGATGGAGTCTGGAAACACCATATATTTT. The J gene is TRBJ1-3, the V gene TRBV29-1; D is unclear. The CDR3 is 14 amino acids. The ends were cut back, 4 bases at V and 1 base at J, with 11 bases in the middle. Germline V lookup: CDR1 SQVTM, CDR2 ANQGSEA.

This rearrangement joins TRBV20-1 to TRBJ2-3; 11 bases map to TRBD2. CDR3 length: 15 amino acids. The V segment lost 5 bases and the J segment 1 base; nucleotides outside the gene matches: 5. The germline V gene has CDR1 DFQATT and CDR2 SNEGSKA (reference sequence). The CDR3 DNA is TGCAGTGCTCGACTAGCGGGGAGCGGCACAGATACGCAGTATTTT. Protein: CSARLAGSGTDTQYF.

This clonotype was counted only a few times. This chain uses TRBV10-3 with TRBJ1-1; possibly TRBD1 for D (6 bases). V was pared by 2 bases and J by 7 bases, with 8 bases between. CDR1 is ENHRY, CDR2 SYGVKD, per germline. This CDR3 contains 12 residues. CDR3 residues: CAISETGIEAFF. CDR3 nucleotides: TGTGCCATCAGTGAGACAGGGATTGAAGCTTTCTTT.

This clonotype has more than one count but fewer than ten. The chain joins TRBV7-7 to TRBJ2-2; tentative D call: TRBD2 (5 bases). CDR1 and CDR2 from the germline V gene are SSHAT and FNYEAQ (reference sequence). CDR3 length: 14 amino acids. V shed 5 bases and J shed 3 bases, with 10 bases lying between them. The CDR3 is CASSPGVHTGELFF. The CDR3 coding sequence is TGTGCCAGCAGCCCCGGGGTACACACCGGGGAGCTGTTTTTT.

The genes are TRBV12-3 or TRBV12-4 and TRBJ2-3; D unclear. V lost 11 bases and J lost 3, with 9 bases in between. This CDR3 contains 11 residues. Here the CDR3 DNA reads TGTGCCTGCTCCGTAACAGATACGCAGTATTTT. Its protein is CACSVTDTQYF.

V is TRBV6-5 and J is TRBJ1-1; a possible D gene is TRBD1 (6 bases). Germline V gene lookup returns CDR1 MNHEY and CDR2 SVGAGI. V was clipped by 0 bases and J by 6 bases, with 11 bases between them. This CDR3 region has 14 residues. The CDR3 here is CASSYSSRGPEAFF. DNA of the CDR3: TGTGCCAGCAGTTACTCGTCCAGGGGCCCTGAAGCTTTCTTT.

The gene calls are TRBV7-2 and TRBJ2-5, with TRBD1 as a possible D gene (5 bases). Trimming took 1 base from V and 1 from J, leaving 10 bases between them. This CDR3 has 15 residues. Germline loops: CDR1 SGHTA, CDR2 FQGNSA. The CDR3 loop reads CASSLVPQGQETQYF. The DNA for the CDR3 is TGTGCCAGCAGCTTAGTGCCCCAGGGCCAAGAGACCCAGTACTTC.

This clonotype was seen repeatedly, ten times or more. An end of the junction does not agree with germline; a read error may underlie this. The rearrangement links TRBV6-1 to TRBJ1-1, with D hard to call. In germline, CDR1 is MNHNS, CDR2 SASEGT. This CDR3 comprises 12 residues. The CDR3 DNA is TGTGCCAGCAGTGAGGTGAAAACTGAAGCTTTCTTT. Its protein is CASSEVKTEAFF.

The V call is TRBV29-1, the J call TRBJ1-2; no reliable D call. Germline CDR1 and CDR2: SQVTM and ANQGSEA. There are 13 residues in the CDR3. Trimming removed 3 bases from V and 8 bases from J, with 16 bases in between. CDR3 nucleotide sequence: TGCAGCGTTGAGGAGAATGGAGGCCAAGGCTACACCTTC. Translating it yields CSVEENGGQGYTF.

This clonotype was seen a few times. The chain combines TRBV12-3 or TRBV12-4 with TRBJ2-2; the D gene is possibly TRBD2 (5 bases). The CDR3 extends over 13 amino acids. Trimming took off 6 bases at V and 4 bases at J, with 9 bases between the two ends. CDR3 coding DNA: TGTGCCAGCAGACCCCTAGCCACCGGGGAGCTGTTTTTT. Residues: CASRPLATGELFF.

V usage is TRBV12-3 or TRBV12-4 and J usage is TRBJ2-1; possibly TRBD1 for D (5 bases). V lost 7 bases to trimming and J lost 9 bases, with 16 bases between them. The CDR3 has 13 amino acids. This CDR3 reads CASTLQGIPEQFF. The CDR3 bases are TGTGCCAGCACATTGCAGGGAATCCCTGAGCAGTTCTTC.

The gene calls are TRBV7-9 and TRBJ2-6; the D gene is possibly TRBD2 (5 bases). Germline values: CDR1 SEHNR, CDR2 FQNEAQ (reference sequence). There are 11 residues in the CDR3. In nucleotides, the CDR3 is TGTTCGGGAAATGGGGCCAACGTCCTGACTTTC. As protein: CSGNGANVLTF.

The DNA for the CDR3 is TGTGCCAGCAGTGGCGAGTTTGTTCTTTACAATGAGCAGTTCTTC. It yields the protein CASSGEFVLYNEQFF. V usage is TRBV12-3 or TRBV12-4 and J usage is TRBJ2-1; D is uncertain. The ends were cut back, 5 bases at V and 4 bases at J, with 15 bases in the middle. CDR3 length equals 15 residues.

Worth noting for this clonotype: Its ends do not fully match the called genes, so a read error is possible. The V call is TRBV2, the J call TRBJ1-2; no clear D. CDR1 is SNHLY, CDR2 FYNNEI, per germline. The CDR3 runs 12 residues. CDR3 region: CASSASRSGYTF. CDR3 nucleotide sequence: TGCGCCAGCAGTGCGTCCCGGAGTGGCTACACCTTC.

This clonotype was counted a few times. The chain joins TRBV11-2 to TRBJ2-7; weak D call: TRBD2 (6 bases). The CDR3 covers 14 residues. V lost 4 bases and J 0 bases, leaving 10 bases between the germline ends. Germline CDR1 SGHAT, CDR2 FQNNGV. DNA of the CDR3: TGTGCCAGCAGCTCTTCGCGGGGCTCCTACGAGCAGTACTTC. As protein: CASSSSRGSYEQYF.

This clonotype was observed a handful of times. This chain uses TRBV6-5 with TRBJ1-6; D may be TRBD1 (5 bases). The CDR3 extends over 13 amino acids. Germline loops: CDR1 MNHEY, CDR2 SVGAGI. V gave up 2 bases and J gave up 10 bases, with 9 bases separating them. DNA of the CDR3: TGTGCCAGCAGTTACGGGGCTGTCTCACCCCTCCACTTT. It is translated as CASSYGAVSPLHF.